These 3 T cell receptor beta chains were sequenced from one sample in a study of blood T cell repertoires in COVID-19. Generated by immunoSEQ multiplex PCR, the TCRdb table keeps only in-frame clones and is missing some. The repertoire holds 150,000 to 200,000 clones, with around 80% as singletons. Sequencing used PBMCs or T cells enriched from blood (not recorded which). These receptor sequences come from a woman aged 55-70 years who had recovered from COVID-19.

The chain couples TRBV10-1 to TRBJ2-1, with a possible D match to TRBD1 (5 bases). In germline, CDR1 is WNHNN, CDR2 SYGVQD (reference sequence). The V end lost 3 bases, the J end lost 2 bases, and 11 bases lay between the germline ends. The CDR3 consists of 15 residues. The CDR3 DNA follows: TGCGCCAGCAGTGACAGGGCTACAACCTACAATGAGCAGTTCTTC. As protein: CASSDRATTYNEQFF.

The CDR3 DNA is TGTGCCAGCTCACCCCAGTCAGCGGGGGGCAGGGAGACCCAGTACTTC. Translating it yields CASSPQSAGGRETQYF. The chain links TRBV18 to TRBJ2-5; 9 bases are a match to TRBD2. The CDR3 covers 16 residues. Germline CDR1 KGHSH, CDR2 LQKENI. With 3 bases clipped from V and 5 bases from J, the junction kept 10 bases outside the gene matches.

The chain uses TRBV5-1 and TRBJ1-3; D gene unclear. The germline V gene has CDR1 SGHRS and CDR2 YFSETQ. V lost 0 bases to trimming and J lost 1 base, with 8 bases between them. This CDR3 contains 15 residues. CDR3 loop: CASSLGPTSGNTIYF. The CDR3 DNA sequence: TGCGCCAGCAGCTTGGGTCCTACTTCTGGAAACACCATATATTTT.